A single sample gave rise to the 31 T cell receptor beta chains below, sequenced in a study of blood T cell repertoires in COVID-19. Generated by immunoSEQ multiplex PCR, the TCRdb table keeps only in-frame clones and is missing some. The data contain 300,000 or so clones, around 90% of them singletons. What was sequenced was PBMCs or T cells enriched from blood (not recorded which). The receptors were sampled from a woman under 40 who had recovered from COVID-19.

This chain uses TRBV6-6 with TRBJ2-7; perhaps TRBD2 as D (6 bases). V lost 6 bases to trimming and J lost 5 bases, with 20 bases between them. Germline CDR1 reads MNHNY; CDR2 reads SVGAGI (reference sequence). The CDR3 has 15 residues. CDR3 sequence (DNA): TGTGCCAGCAGACGATCCCGGGACTTTCCAAACGAGCAGTACTTC. Translating gives CASRRSRDFPNEQYF.

This chain uses TRBV13 with TRBJ2-2; TRBD2 matches 10 bases. Trimming at V came to 4 bases and at J to 0 bases, leaving 8 bases not matched to a gene. Germline CDR1 PRHDT, CDR2 FYEKMQ (reference sequence). CDR3 length: 18 amino acids. This CDR3 is CASSSRTSGNANTGELFF. DNA for the CDR3: TGTGCCAGCAGCTCCCGGACTAGCGGAAACGCGAACACCGGGGAGCTGTTTTTT.

The rearrangement uses TRBV28 and TRBJ2-7, with a possible D match to TRBD2 (6 bases). The CDR3 has 14 amino acids. V was pared by 6 bases and J by 4 bases, with 16 bases between. CDR1 is MDHEN and CDR2 is SYDVKM in the germline V gene. The chain's CDR3 is CASRYYGSGYEQYF. CDR3 coding DNA: TGTGCCAGCAGGTACTACGGGAGCGGGTACGAGCAGTACTTC.

CDR3 coding DNA: TGTGCCAGCAGCTTAGTACAGGGGAGCGGAAACACCATATATTTT. Amino acids: CASSLVQGSGNTIYF. J is TRBJ1-3 and V is TRBV11-2; 7 nucleotides match TRBD1. This CDR3 comprises 15 residues. Germline V lookup: CDR1 SGHAT, CDR2 FQNNGV. V lost 1 base, J lost 4 bases, and 4 bases stayed unmatched.

The chain has TRBV20-1 and TRBJ2-7, with D tentatively TRBD1 (5 bases). CDR1 and CDR2 (germline): DFQATT, SNEGSKA (reference sequence). Trimming took 3 bases from V and 4 from J, leaving 13 bases between them. This CDR3 is 13 amino acids long. CDR3 sequence: CSASGREGYEQYF. The CDR3 region has the DNA TGCAGTGCTAGTGGCAGGGAAGGATACGAGCAGTACTTC.

The V gene is TRBV9, the J gene TRBJ2-1; TRBD2 matches 12 bases. J lost 8 bases, V lost 4 bases, and 16 bases had no gene match. CDR3 length equals 18 residues. Germline CDR1 SGDLS, CDR2 YYNGEE. The CDR3: CASSRELGLAGGPHEQFF. The CDR3 DNA reads as TGTGCCAGCAGCAGAGAACTCGGGCTAGCGGGAGGGCCCCATGAGCAGTTCTTC.

The V and J genes are TRBV27 and TRBJ2-1; perhaps TRBD2 as D (5 bases). Germline V gene sequence: CDR1 MNHEY, CDR2 SMNVEV (reference sequence). The CDR3 totals 16 residues. Trimming cost V 4 bases and J 2 bases, with 15 bases left between them. The CDR3 DNA is TGTGCCAGCAGTTCCCTCCCGAGCGGAACCTACAATGAGCAGTTCTTC. This codes for CASSSLPSGTYNEQFF.

This chain connects TRBV6-2 or TRBV6-3 to TRBJ1-4, with unresolved D. There are 15 residues in the CDR3. The germline V gene encodes CDR1 MNHEY and CDR2 SVGEGT. V was pared by 6 bases and J by 0 bases, with 11 bases between. CDR3 sequence: CASSLPGATNEKLFF. The CDR3 DNA sequence: TGTGCCAGCAGCCTCCCCGGGGCAACTAATGAAAAACTGTTTTTT.

The rearrangement links TRBV9 to TRBJ1-4, with 9 positions matching TRBD1. This CDR3 comprises 16 residues. V shed 0 bases and J 7 bases; nucleotides not matched to a gene: 7. Looked up from germline, CDR1 is SGDLS and CDR2 is YYNGEE. The CDR3: CASSVGTGGRAEKLFF. The CDR3 coding sequence is TGTGCCAGCAGCGTAGGCACAGGGGGCCGGGCTGAAAAACTGTTTTTT.

The chain combines TRBV7-6 with TRBJ2-3; 11 bases map to TRBD2. Germline CDR1 and CDR2: SGHVS and FNYEAQ. The V and J ends lost 2 bases and 2 bases, in that order; junction bases with no gene match: 9. The CDR3 runs to 18 residues. The CDR3 bases are TGTGCCAGCAGCTTATCGAGTCGGGGACTAGCGGTCACAGATACGCAGTATTTT. This encodes CASSLSSRGLAVTDTQYF.

The genes are TRBV27 and TRBJ2-5; TRBD2 aligns across 13 bases. V shed 5 bases, J shed 4 bases, and the junction held 4 bases outside the gene matches. The V gene's germline CDR1 is MNHEY and CDR2 SMNVEV (reference sequence). CDR3 length: 15 amino acids. CDR3 amino acids: CASSKLAGGTETQYF. The CDR3 nucleotides are TGTGCCAGCAGTAAACTAGCGGGAGGGACAGAGACCCAGTACTTC.

This rearrangement joins TRBV2 to TRBJ2-1; weak D call: TRBD1 (6 bases). The V end was cut by 3 bases, the J end by 0 bases, with 12 bases between. The CDR3 loop spans 16 amino acids. In germline, CDR1 is SNHLY, CDR2 FYNNEI. CDR3 residues: CASSDFWDNSYNEQFF. The DNA of the CDR3 is TGTGCCAGCAGTGATTTTTGGGACAACTCCTACAATGAGCAGTTCTTC.

V gene TRBV15 combines with J gene TRBJ1-4; D gene uncertain. V was trimmed by 1 base and J by 8 bases, leaving 11 bases between them. Looked up from germline, CDR1 is LNHNV and CDR2 is YYDKDF (reference sequence). This CDR3 comprises 14 residues. The CDR3 DNA sequence: TGTGCCACCAGCAGAGGGGCCACGAAGGAAAAACTGTTTTTT. This gives the protein CATSRGATKEKLFF. Supplemented by reference TRBV15 and TRBJ1-4, the full variable domain reads DAMVIQNPRYQVTQFGKPVTLSCSQTLNHNVMYWYQQKSSQAPKLLFHYYDKDFNNEADTPDNFQSRRPNTSFCFLDIRSPGLGDTAMYLCATSRGATKEKLFFGSGTQLSVL.

The genes are TRBV20-1 and TRBJ1-1, with a possible D match to TRBD1 (6 bases). There are 14 residues in the CDR3. V lost 3 bases and J 0 bases, leaving 11 bases between the germline ends. Germline values: CDR1 DFQATT, CDR2 SNEGSKA (reference sequence). The CDR3 coding sequence is TGCAGTGCTAGTGGGGGCAGTGTGAACACTGAAGCTTTCTTT. Its translation: CSASGGSVNTEAFF.

The rearrangement uses TRBV15 and TRBJ1-3; D is ambiguous. Per the germline V gene, CDR1 is LNHNV and CDR2 is YYDKDF (reference sequence). The CDR3 loop spans 15 amino acids. V shed 4 bases and J shed 4 bases, with 14 bases lying between them. CDR3 coding DNA: TGTGCCACCAGCACTGCGCGGATCTCCGGAAACACCATATATTTT. It encodes CATSTARISGNTIYF.

The rearrangement links TRBV28 to TRBJ2-3, with 8 positions matching TRBD1. Looked up from germline, CDR1 is MDHEN and CDR2 is SYDVKM. The ends lost 6 bases at V and 1 base at J; junction bases unmatched: 6. This CDR3 has 15 residues. The CDR3 loop is CASSLPGQGTDTQYF. The CDR3 nucleotides are TGTGCCAGCAGCCTCCCGGGACAGGGCACAGATACGCAGTATTTT.

The chain combines TRBV5-1 with TRBJ2-7; TRBD2 is a possible D gene (5 bases). V shed 4 bases and J shed 3 bases, with 14 bases lying between them. Germline-derived CDR1 and CDR2 are SGHRS and YFSETQ. CDR3 length: 14 amino acids. The CDR3 protein is CASSPDRGNYEQYF. The DNA for the CDR3 is TGCGCCAGCAGCCCGGACCGGGGTAACTACGAGCAGTACTTC.

The chain uses TRBV6-5 and TRBJ2-7, with 7 bases lining up with TRBD1. Germline V lookup: CDR1 MNHEY, CDR2 SVGAGI. V lost 0 bases, J lost 6 bases, and 8 bases stayed unmatched. The CDR3 contains 15 residues. The CDR3 loop is CASSYSRGLLGEQYF. CDR3 in DNA: TGTGCCAGCAGTTACTCGAGGGGGCTCCTAGGCGAGCAGTACTTC.

The chain has TRBV19 and TRBJ1-2, with D possibly TRBD1 on 5 matching bases. The germline gives CDR1 LNHDA, CDR2 SQIVND (reference sequence). CDR3 length equals 12 residues. Trimming pared 11 bases from V and 4 bases from J, leaving 14 bases between. The CDR3 DNA sequence: TGTGCCGGGTTCGACAGCATCTATGGCTACACCTTC. This encodes CAGFDSIYGYTF.

The V call is TRBV7-8, the J call TRBJ2-7; 7 bases match TRBD2. The CDR3 extends over 19 amino acids. J was trimmed by 3 bases and V by 2 bases; bases with no gene match: 19. Germline CDR1 reads SGHVS; CDR2 reads FQNEAQ. The CDR3: CASSLPTSLTKGEHYEQYF. The CDR3 nucleotides are TGTGCCAGCAGCTTACCGACTAGCTTAACAAAAGGGGAGCACTACGAGCAGTACTTC.

The V and J genes are TRBV6-6 and TRBJ2-7, with a weak D call TRBD1 (5 bases). CDR1 MNHNY and CDR2 SVGAGI come from the germline V gene (reference sequence). V lost 0 bases to trimming and J lost 6 bases, with 18 bases between them. This CDR3 is built from 16 residues. CDR3 DNA sequence: TGTGCCAGCAGTTACTCGAGTTCCAGGGTGTTGAGCGAGCAGTACTTC. Amino acid sequence: CASSYSSSRVLSEQYF.

This chain joins TRBV6-5 and TRBJ2-1; D might be TRBD2 (5 bases). CDR3 length: 13 residues. Trimming left V 2 bases short and J 3 bases short, with 5 bases between. Germline V lookup: CDR1 MNHEY, CDR2 SVGAGI. The CDR3 protein is CASSYGLYNEQFF. DNA for the CDR3: TGTGCCAGCAGTTACGGACTCTACAATGAGCAGTTCTTC.

The chain carries TRBV19 and TRBJ1-1; TRBD1 matches at 9 bases. The trim removed 1 base at V and 4 bases at J, leaving 7 bases unmatched. This CDR3 comprises 16 residues. Germline CDR1 is LNHDA and CDR2 is SQIVND (reference sequence). The CDR3 reads CASSIAVGQGGTEAFF. The CDR3 nucleotides are TGTGCCAGTAGTATAGCGGTGGGACAGGGCGGCACTGAAGCTTTCTTT.

This chain uses TRBV25-1 with TRBJ2-3; a weak D match, TRBD2 (6 bases). Germline-derived CDR1 and CDR2 are MGHDK and SYGVNS. CDR3 length: 16 residues. Trimming stripped 8 bases from V and 4 bases from J, with 22 bases between. The CDR3 loop is CASGGWGGGGSDTQYF. The CDR3 region has the DNA TGTGCCAGCGGAGGGTGGGGCGGTGGGGGGTCAGATACGCAGTATTTT.

The CDR3 DNA follows: TGTGCCAGCAGCCAGGCCGGGTCGACCTACAATGAGCAGTTCTTC. It translates to CASSQAGSTYNEQFF. V and J are TRBV4-2 and TRBJ2-1, with D unclear. The germline V and J ends were trimmed by 3 bases and 2 bases, with 11 bases remaining between them. Germline lookup yields CDR1 LGHNA and CDR2 YNFKEQ. The CDR3 loop spans 15 amino acids.

This clone turned up a few times. The chain carries TRBV14 and TRBJ2-7; 8 bases align to TRBD2. The ends lost 5 bases at V and 3 bases at J; junction bases unmatched: 6. The CDR3 contains 14 residues. Germline CDR1 SGHDN, CDR2 FVKESK. CDR3 DNA sequence: TGTGCCAGCAGCTCCGGGAGGGCTATCTACGAGCAGTACTTC. Protein: CASSSGRAIYEQYF.

This clone was seen just once. This chain connects TRBV28 to TRBJ2-7; D possibly corresponds to TRBD2 (5 bases). This CDR3 comprises 13 residues. V was pared by 8 bases and J by 7 bases, with 18 bases between. CDR1 and CDR2 (germline): MDHEN, SYDVKM. The CDR3 nucleotides are TGTGCCAGCGGTATTATAAGTCCGGGGGAGCAGTACTTC. This sequence encodes CASGIISPGEQYF. Using reference TRBV28 and TRBJ2-7 for the parts outside the CDR3, the full variable domain is DVKVTQSSRYLVKRTGEKVFLECVQDMDHENMFWYRQDPGLGLRLIYFSYDVKMKEKGDIPEGYSVSREKKERFSLILESASTNQTSMYLCASGIISPGEQYFGPGTRLTVT.

This chain joins TRBV9 and TRBJ1-2; 11 nucleotides align to TRBD1. CDR1 SGDLS and CDR2 YYNGEE come from the germline V gene. The V and J ends lost 4 bases and 6 bases, in that order; junction bases with no gene match: 8. The CDR3 is 15 amino acids. CDR3 DNA sequence: TGTGCCAGCAGCAAACCGGGACAGGGGGTCGATGGCTACACCTTC. This codes for CASSKPGQGVDGYTF.

The chain has TRBV19 and TRBJ1-3; D may be TRBD1 (6 bases). V was pared by 5 bases and J by 2 bases, with 16 bases between. CDR1 is LNHDA and CDR2 is SQIVND in the germline V gene (reference sequence). CDR3 size: 16 residues. The CDR3 DNA follows: TGTGCCAGTAGTCGTTTGACAGGTTTGACTGGAAACACCATATATTTT. It codes for CASSRLTGLTGNTIYF. Looking up the rest from reference TRBV19 and TRBJ1-3 gives the full variable domain: DGGITQSPKYLFRKEGQNVTLSCEQNLNHDAMYWYRQDPGQGLRLIYYSQIVNDFQKGDIAEGYSVSREKKESFPLTVTSAQKNPTAFYLCASSRLTGLTGNTIYFGEGSWLTVV.

CDR3 DNA: TGCGCCAGCAGCCCGGGGACAGGGAGCTCCTACGAGCAGTACTTC. Encoded protein: CASSPGTGSSYEQYF. The rearrangement uses TRBV5-1 and TRBJ2-7; 9 nucleotides match TRBD1. The V gene end was trimmed by 4 bases and the J gene end by 0 bases; junction bases not matched to a gene: 5. CDR1 and CDR2 (germline): SGHRS, YFSETQ. The CDR3 length is 15 residues. Full variable domain (rest looked up from reference TRBV5-1 and TRBJ2-7): KAGVTQTPRYLIKTRGQQVTLSCSPISGHRSVSWYQQTPGQGLQFLFEYFSETQRNKGNFPGRFSGRQFSNSRSEMNVSTLELGDSALYLCASSPGTGSSYEQYFGPGTRLTVT.

V gene TRBV6-5 combines with J gene TRBJ2-5; 9 nucleotides line up with TRBD2. The CDR3 loop spans 14 amino acids. The germline V gene encodes CDR1 MNHEY and CDR2 SVGAGI. The ends lost 8 bases at V and 5 bases at J; junction bases unmatched: 9. CDR3 DNA: TGTGCCAGCTCCAGGCTAGCGGGATTTGAGACCCAGTACTTC. Protein: CASSRLAGFETQYF.